These T cell receptor beta chains were read from a single sample in a study of blood T cell repertoires in COVID-19. Libraries were prepared by immunoSEQ multiplex PCR; TCRdb keeps only in-frame clonotypes and omits some of them. The sample lists fewer than 300,000 clones, less than 85% occurring once. The sample was peripheral blood. These TCRs come from a woman between 18 and 30 years old with acute or convalescent COVID-19. The CDR3 runs from the conserved cysteine through the conserved F or W. Fields, in order: V gene, J gene, D gene, clone size, CDR3 protein, CDR3 DNA. A D gene is named only where the DNA matches it firmly. Not every row has a clone size; where given, it reads once, few, many or a size class.

V: TRBV19
J: TRBJ1-4
D: .
size: .
CDR3: CASSIRAQATNEKLFF
DNA: TGTGCCAGTAGTATAAGGGCACAGGCAACTAATGAAAAACTGTTTTTT

V: TRBV4-3
J: TRBJ1-2
D: .
size: once
CDR3: CASSQDQGDGYTF
DNA: TGCGCCAGCAGCCAAGATCAAGGGGATGGCTACACCTTC

V: TRBV4-3
J: TRBJ2-2
D: TRBD1
size: .
CDR3: CASSQGGQGADGELFF
DNA: TGCGCCAGCAGCCAGGGGGGACAGGGGGCTGACGGGGAGCTGTTTTTT

V: TRBV6-5
J: TRBJ2-1
D: TRBD2
size: .
CDR3: CASSYSLAGDPGEQFF
DNA: TGTGCCAGCAGTTACTCGTTGGCGGGAGATCCCGGTGAGCAGTTCTTC

V: TRBV4-3
J: TRBJ2-7
D: .
size: .
CDR3: CASSQDLGGGSYEQYF
DNA: TGCGCCAGCAGCCAAGATCTGGGGGGAGGCTCCTACGAGCAGTACTTC

V: TRBV23-1
J: TRBJ2-5
D: .
size: .
CDR3: CASSQSSGERETQYF
DNA: TGCGCCAGCAGTCAATCTTCAGGGGAGCGGGAGACCCAGTACTTC

V: TRBV28
J: TRBJ2-7
D: .
size: .
CDR3: CASSFKEGKPSYEQYF
DNA: TGTGCCAGCAGCTTCAAAGAGGGAAAGCCGTCCTACGAGCAGTACTTC

V: TRBV6-2/TRBV6-3
J: TRBJ2-1
D: TRBD2
size: .
CDR3: CASSYSIAGDYNEQFF
DNA: TGTGCCAGCAGTTACTCGATAGCGGGAGACTACAATGAGCAGTTCTTC

V: TRBV15
J: TRBJ2-1
D: TRBD2
size: .
CDR3: CATSREGTSGRAGEQFF
DNA: TGTGCCACCAGCAGAGAAGGGACTAGCGGGAGGGCGGGTGAGCAGTTCTTC

V: TRBV19
J: TRBJ1-5
D: .
size: .
CDR3: CASSWQDSNQPQHF
DNA: TGTGCCAGTAGTTGGCAGGATAGCAATCAGCCCCAGCATTTT

V: TRBV13
J: TRBJ2-7
D: .
size: .
CDR3: CASSSWTAPYEQYF
DNA: TGTGCCAGCAGCTCCTGGACTGCCCCCTACGAGCAGTACTTC

V: TRBV28
J: TRBJ2-4
D: .
size: once
CDR3: CASTPVGAGNIQYF
DNA: TGTGCCAGCACCCCAGTGGGGGCCGGAAACATTCAGTACTTC

V: TRBV7-9
J: TRBJ2-7
D: .
size: .
CDR3: CASSLTGIEQYF
DNA: TGTGCCAGCAGCTTAACAGGGATCGAGCAGTACTTC

V: TRBV24-1
J: TRBJ2-2
D: .
size: .
CDR3: CATSDLTSVTGELFF
DNA: TGTGCCACCAGTGACCTCACCAGCGTCACCGGGGAGCTGTTTTTT

V: TRBV11-2
J: TRBJ2-3
D: .
size: .
CDR3: CASSLAGVGDTQYF
DNA: TGTGCCAGCAGCTTAGCGGGAGTGGGAGATACGCAGTATTTT

V: TRBV7-9
J: TRBJ1-3
D: TRBD1
size: .
CDR3: CASSSPRDRSGNTIYF
DNA: TGTGCCAGCAGCTCCCCCCGGGACAGGTCTGGAAACACCATATATTTT

V: TRBV2
J: TRBJ2-1
D: .
size: .
CDR3: CASSDYQGDYNEQFF
DNA: TGTGCCAGCAGTGATTATCAGGGTGACTACAATGAGCAGTTCTTC

V: TRBV7-9
J: TRBJ1-4
D: TRBD1
size: few
CDR3: CASSRNRGEGEKLFF
DNA: TGTGCCAGCAGCCGAAACAGGGGGGAGGGTGAAAAACTGTTTTTT

V: TRBV7-2
J: TRBJ2-5
D: .
size: .
CDR3: CASSSGETQYF
DNA: TGTGCCAGCAGCTCCGGAGAGACCCAGTACTTC

V: TRBV7-2
J: TRBJ2-2
D: .
size: few
CDR3: CASSLGLVRNTGELFF
DNA: TGTGCCAGCAGCTTAGGGCTAGTGAGAAACACCGGGGAGCTGTTTTTT

V: TRBV6-5
J: TRBJ1-4
D: .
size: once
CDR3: CASTPRDTSNEKLFF
DNA: TGTGCCAGCACCCCGAGGGACACCTCTAATGAAAAACTGTTTTTT

V: TRBV28
J: TRBJ1-1
D: TRBD1
size: few
CDR3: CASSLIQGDTEAFF
DNA: TGTGCCAGCAGTCTAATCCAGGGGGACACTGAAGCTTTCTTT

V: TRBV7-9
J: TRBJ2-3
D: .
size: .
CDR3: CASSLGMIGGYTQYF
DNA: TGTGCCAGCAGCTTAGGGATGATAGGGGGTTATACGCAGTATTTT

V: TRBV19
J: TRBJ1-3
D: .
size: few
CDR3: CASSLIQGRNTIYF
DNA: TGTGCCAGTAGTCTTATCCAGGGGAGAAACACCATATATTTT

V: TRBV7-2
J: TRBJ2-2
D: TRBD1
size: .
CDR3: CASSSGPDRGNTGELFF
DNA: TGTGCCAGCAGCTCCGGCCCCGACAGGGGAAACACCGGGGAGCTGTTTTTT

V: TRBV12-5
J: TRBJ2-3
D: .
size: .
CDR3: CASGLSWAEHTDTQYF
DNA: TGTGCTAGTGGTTTGAGTTGGGCAGAGCATACCGATACGCAGTATTTT

V: TRBV5-1
J: TRBJ2-3
D: .
size: .
CDR3: CASSPGQGYTDTQYF
DNA: TGCGCCAGCAGCCCCGGGCAGGGGTACACAGATACGCAGTATTTT

V: TRBV5-1
J: TRBJ1-2
D: TRBD1
size: .
CDR3: CASSYEGTAIYGYTF
DNA: TGCGCCAGCAGCTATGAGGGGACAGCCATTTATGGCTACACCTTC

V: TRBV7-2
J: TRBJ1-6
D: .
size: once
CDR3: CASSLVSQGLTHSPLHF
DNA: TGTGCCAGCAGCTTAGTATCCCAGGGGCTTACGCATTCACCCCTCCACTTT

V: TRBV25-1
J: TRBJ1-6
D: .
size: .
CDR3: CASSEEGHRSLHF
DNA: TGTGCCAGCAGTGAGGAGGGTCACAGATCCCTCCACTTT

V: TRBV4-1
J: TRBJ1-1
D: TRBD1
size: .
CDR3: CASGQGAKTEAFF
DNA: TGCGCCAGCGGACAGGGGGCGAAGACTGAAGCTTTCTTT

V: TRBV15
J: TRBJ2-1
D: TRBD2
size: .
CDR3: CATRASGSFSMGSYNEQFF
DNA: TGTGCCACCAGGGCTAGCGGGAGTTTCAGTATGGGCTCCTACAATGAGCAGTTCTTC

V: TRBV7-8
J: TRBJ2-5
D: TRBD1
size: few
CDR3: CASIPWGQGRETQYF
DNA: TGTGCCAGCATCCCGTGGGGACAGGGTCGAGAGACCCAGTACTTC

V: TRBV19
J: TRBJ1-2
D: TRBD1
size: .
CDR3: CASSTFRDSLNYGYTF
DNA: TGTGCCAGTAGTACATTCCGGGACAGCCTAAACTATGGCTACACCTTC

V: TRBV20-1
J: TRBJ2-5
D: .
size: .
CDR3: CSASSQKETQYF
DNA: TGCAGTGCTAGTTCGCAGAAAGAGACCCAGTACTTC

V: TRBV9
J: TRBJ2-1
D: TRBD2
size: .
CDR3: CASSAAGTTYNEQFF
DNA: TGTGCCAGCAGCGCCGCCGGGACTACTTACAATGAGCAGTTCTTC

V: TRBV5-1
J: TRBJ2-1
D: TRBD2
size: .
CDR3: CASSAGTRRFF
DNA: TGCGCCAGCAGCGCCGGGACTAGGCGGTTCTTC

V: TRBV12-3/TRBV12-4
J: TRBJ1-5
D: .
size: .
CDR3: CASSPLNDQPQHF
DNA: TGTGCCAGCAGCCCACTAAATGATCAGCCCCAGCATTTT

V: TRBV14
J: TRBJ1-2
D: TRBD1
size: .
CDR3: CASSDQSGTGGGYTF
DNA: TGTGCCAGCAGCGATCAATCCGGGACAGGCGGAGGCTACACCTTC

V: TRBV11-1
J: TRBJ2-3
D: TRBD2
size: .
CDR3: CASSLAEAGGGSDTQYF
DNA: TGTGCCAGCAGCTTAGCCGAGGCGGGAGGAGGGTCAGATACGCAGTATTTT

V: TRBV19
J: TRBJ1-1
D: .
size: .
CDR3: CASSIGAAPGEAFF
DNA: TGTGCCAGTAGTATTGGGGCAGCCCCAGGGGAAGCTTTCTTT

V: TRBV28
J: TRBJ1-1
D: .
size: once
CDR3: CASSFAQGKDTEAFF
DNA: TGTGCCAGCAGTTTCGCCCAGGGGAAAGACACTGAAGCTTTCTTT

V: TRBV5-4
J: TRBJ1-1
D: .
size: .
CDR3: CASSFTGGNTEAFF
DNA: TGTGCCAGCAGCTTCACGGGGGGGAACACTGAAGCTTTCTTT

V: TRBV29-1
J: TRBJ1-2
D: TRBD1
size: .
CDR3: CSVNTAGTGFAYGYTF
DNA: TGCAGCGTTAATACGGCGGGGACAGGGTTTGCCTATGGCTACACCTTC

V: TRBV18
J: TRBJ1-6
D: TRBD1
size: .
CDR3: CASSPPRTGYNSPLHF
DNA: TGTGCCAGCTCACCACCCAGGACAGGATATAATTCACCCCTCCACTTT

V: TRBV11-1
J: TRBJ2-7
D: TRBD1
size: once
CDR3: CASSFGTGSYEQYF
DNA: TGTGCCAGCAGCTTCGGGACAGGGTCGTACGAGCAGTACTTC